Included here is one T cell receptor beta chain sequence, with context. This entry belongs to a study of blood T cell repertoires in COVID-19. Study background: PBMCs, B-cell-depleted T cells, or T cells were the source of the cDNA or gDNA that made up the material.

V lost 1 base and J 5 bases, leaving 12 bases between the germline ends. The CDR3 extends over 14 amino acids. Germline V gives CDR1 LGHNA, CDR2 YSLEER. Profiled with immunoSEQ multiplex PCR; TCRdb holds only in-frame clones, not every one. The sample comprises roughly 100,000 clones, roughly nine tenths of which are singletons, and 2% to 2.5% rests with the top ten. The chain recombines TRBV4-3 with TRBJ2-7, with D tentatively TRBD2 (5 bases). The source is a man aged 45-60 years with active COVID-19. Sequences were obtained from peripheral blood. In nucleotides, the CDR3 is TGCGCCAGCAGCCAAGTAGTGGGAGCCAACGAGCAGTACTTC. It codes for CASSQVVGANEQYF.